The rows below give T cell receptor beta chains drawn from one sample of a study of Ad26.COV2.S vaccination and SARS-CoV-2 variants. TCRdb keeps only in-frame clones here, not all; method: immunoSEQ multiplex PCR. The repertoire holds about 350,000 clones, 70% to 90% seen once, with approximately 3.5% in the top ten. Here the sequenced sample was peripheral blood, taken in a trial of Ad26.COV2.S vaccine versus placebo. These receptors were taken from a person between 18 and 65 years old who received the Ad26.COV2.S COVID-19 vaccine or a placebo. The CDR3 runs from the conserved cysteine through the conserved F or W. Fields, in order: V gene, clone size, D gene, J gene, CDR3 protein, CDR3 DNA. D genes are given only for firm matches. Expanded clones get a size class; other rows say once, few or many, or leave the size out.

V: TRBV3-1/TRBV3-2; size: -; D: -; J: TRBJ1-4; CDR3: CASSQGWGIVGEKLFF; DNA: TGTGCCAGCAGCCAAGGATGGGGAATAGTAGGTGAAAAACTGTTTTTT
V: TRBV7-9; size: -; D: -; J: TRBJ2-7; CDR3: CASSLEKGMKHF; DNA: TGTGCCAGCAGCTTAGAAAAGGGTATGAAGCACTTC
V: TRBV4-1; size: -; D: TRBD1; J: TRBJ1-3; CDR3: CASSPQGVAGNTIYF; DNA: TGCGCCAGCAGCCCACAGGGGGTGGCTGGAAACACCATATATTTT
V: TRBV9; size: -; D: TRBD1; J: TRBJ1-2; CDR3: CASSRQGWAGYTF; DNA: TGTGCCAGCAGCCGACAGGGATGGGCTGGCTACACCTTC
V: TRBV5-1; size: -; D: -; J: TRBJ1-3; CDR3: CASTRGAADSGNTIYF; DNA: TGCGCCAGCACCCGGGGGGCGGCTGACTCTGGAAACACCATATATTTT
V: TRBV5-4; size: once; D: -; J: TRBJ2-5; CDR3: CASSLDRFSETQYF; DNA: TGTGCCAGCAGCTTGGATCGGTTTTCGGAGACCCAGTACTTC
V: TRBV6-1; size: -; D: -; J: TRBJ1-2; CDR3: CASSERDTYGYTF; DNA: TGTGCCAGCAGTGAACGGGACACCTATGGCTACACCTTC
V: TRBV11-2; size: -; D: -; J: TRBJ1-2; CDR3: CASSLATGTNYGYTF; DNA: TGTGCCAGCAGCTTAGCTACAGGGACTAACTATGGCTACACCTTC
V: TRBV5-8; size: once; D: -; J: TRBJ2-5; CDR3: CASSIIRDWRGETQYF; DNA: TGTGCCAGCAGCATCATCCGGGACTGGCGGGGCGAGACCCAGTACTTC
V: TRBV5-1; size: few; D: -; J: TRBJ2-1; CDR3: CASSLANTRHNEQFF; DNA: TGCGCCAGCAGCTTGGCCAATACTAGACACAATGAGCAGTTCTTC
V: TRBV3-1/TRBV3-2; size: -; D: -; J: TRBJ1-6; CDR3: CASSQEVQGGSPLHF; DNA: TGTGCCAGCAGCCAAGAGGTACAGGGAGGTTCACCCCTCCACTTT
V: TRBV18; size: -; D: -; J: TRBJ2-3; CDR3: CASSPTNGLISTDTQYF; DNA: TGTGCCAGCTCACCTACGAACGGGCTGATTAGCACAGATACGCAGTATTTT
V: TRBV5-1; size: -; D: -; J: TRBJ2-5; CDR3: CASLPGAVGETQYF; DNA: TGCGCCAGCCTCCCGGGAGCGGTCGGAGAGACCCAGTACTTC
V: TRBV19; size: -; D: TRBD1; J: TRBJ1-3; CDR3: CASSWDRGNSGNTIYF; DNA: TGTGCCAGTAGTTGGGACAGGGGGAACTCTGGAAACACCATATATTTT
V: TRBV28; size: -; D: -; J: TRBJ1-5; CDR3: CASRRDYYSNQPQHF; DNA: TGTGCCAGCCGTAGGGACTACTATAGCAATCAGCCCCAGCATTTT
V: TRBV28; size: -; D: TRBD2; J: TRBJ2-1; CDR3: CASSTKFSSGSSYNEQFF; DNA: TGTGCCAGCAGCACAAAATTCTCTAGCGGTAGCTCCTACAATGAGCAGTTCTTC
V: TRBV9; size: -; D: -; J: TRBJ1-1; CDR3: CASSRGGNTEAFF; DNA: TGTGCCAGCAGCAGAGGGGGTAACACTGAAGCTTTCTTT
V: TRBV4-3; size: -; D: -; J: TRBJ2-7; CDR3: CASSQSPGYEQYF; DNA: TGCGCCAGCAGCCAGTCCCCGGGGTACGAGCAGTACTTC
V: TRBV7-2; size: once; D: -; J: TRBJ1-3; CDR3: CASSLTRVGNTIYF; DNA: TGTGCCAGCAGCTTAACCAGGGTTGGAAACACCATATATTTT
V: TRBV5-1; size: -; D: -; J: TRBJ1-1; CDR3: CASSLVRADTEAFF; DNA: TGCGCCAGCAGCTTGGTTCGGGCGGACACTGAAGCTTTCTTT
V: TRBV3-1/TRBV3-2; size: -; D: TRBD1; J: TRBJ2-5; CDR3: CASSQGQGRSKETQYF; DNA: TGTGCCAGCAGCCAGGGACAGGGTCGGTCCAAAGAGACCCAGTACTTC
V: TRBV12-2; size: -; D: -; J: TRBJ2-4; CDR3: CASPPRAGQVNIQYF; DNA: TGTGCAAGCCCCCCCAGGGCCGGGCAAGTAAACATTCAGTACTTC
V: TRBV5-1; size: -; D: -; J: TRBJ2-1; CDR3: CASSLNGWREQFF; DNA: TGCGCCAGCAGCTTGAATGGGTGGCGGGAGCAGTTCTTC
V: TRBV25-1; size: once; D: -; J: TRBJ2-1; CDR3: CASSEGQYNEQFF; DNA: TGTGCCAGCAGTGAAGGGCAGTACAATGAGCAGTTCTTC
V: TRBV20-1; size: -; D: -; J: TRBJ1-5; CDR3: CSASSSGNQPQHF; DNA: TGCAGTGCTAGTTCGTCAGGGAATCAGCCCCAGCATTTT
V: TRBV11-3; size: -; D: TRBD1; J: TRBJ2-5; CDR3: CASSLGAGTGYLETQYF; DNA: TGTGCCAGCAGCTTAGGAGCCGGGACAGGGTATCTGGAGACCCAGTACTTC
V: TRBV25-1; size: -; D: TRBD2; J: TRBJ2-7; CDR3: CASSAWTSPRDEQYF; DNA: TGTGCCAGCAGTGCATGGACTAGCCCCAGGGACGAGCAGTACTTC
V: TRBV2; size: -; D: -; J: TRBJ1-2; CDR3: CATPRGDPNYGYTF; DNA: TGTGCCACCCCTAGGGGGGATCCGAACTATGGCTACACCTTC
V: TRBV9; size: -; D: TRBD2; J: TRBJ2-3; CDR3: CASSQAGGPDTQYF; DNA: TGTGCCAGCAGCCAAGCGGGAGGCCCAGATACGCAGTATTTT
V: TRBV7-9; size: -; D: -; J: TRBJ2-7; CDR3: CASSLPGATYEQYF; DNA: TGTGCCAGCAGCTTACCCGGGGCCACCTACGAGCAGTACTTC
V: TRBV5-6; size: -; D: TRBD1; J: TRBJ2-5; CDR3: CASSSGQASMETQYF; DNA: TGTGCCAGCAGCTCGGGACAGGCATCGATGGAGACCCAGTACTTC
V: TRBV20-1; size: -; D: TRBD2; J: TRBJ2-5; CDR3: CSASHASGGAGTQYF; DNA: TGCAGTGCTAGTCATGCTAGCGGGGGGGCGGGGACCCAGTACTTC
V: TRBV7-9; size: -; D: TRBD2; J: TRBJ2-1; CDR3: CASSGTINEQFF; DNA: TGTGCCAGCAGCGGGACTATCAATGAGCAGTTCTTC
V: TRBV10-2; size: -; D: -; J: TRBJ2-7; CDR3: CATAVVPYEQYF; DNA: TGCGCCACCGCGGTTGTCCCCTACGAGCAGTACTTC
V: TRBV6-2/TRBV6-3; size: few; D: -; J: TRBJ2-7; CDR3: CASSYDIYEQYF; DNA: TGTGCCAGCAGTTACGATATCTACGAGCAGTACTTC
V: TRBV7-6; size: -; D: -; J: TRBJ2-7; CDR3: CASSLVLGADYEQYF; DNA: TGTGCCAGCAGCTTAGTTCTGGGGGCAGACTACGAGCAGTACTTC
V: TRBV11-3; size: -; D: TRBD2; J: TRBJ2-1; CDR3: CASSLAWREATYNEQFF; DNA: TGTGCCAGCAGCCTCGCGTGGCGGGAGGCCACCTACAATGAGCAGTTCTTC
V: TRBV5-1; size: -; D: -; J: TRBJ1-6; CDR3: CASRGGGYVSNSPLHF; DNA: TGCGCCAGCAGGGGCGGAGGCTACGTTAGTAATTCACCCCTCCACTTT
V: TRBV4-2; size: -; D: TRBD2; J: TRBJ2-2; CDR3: CASSQDTPRTSGPPNTGELFF; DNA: TGTGCCAGCAGCCAAGATACTCCCCGGACTAGCGGGCCTCCGAACACCGGGGAGCTGTTTTTT